This record looks at one T cell receptor (beta chain) sequence and its context. This sample is drawn from a study of OX40 agonist ivuxolimab in advanced cancers. Autoimmune disease history or systemic immunosuppression was exclusionary. The V end lost 8 bases, the J end lost 6 bases, and 13 bases lay between the germline ends. This CDR3 is 13 amino acids long. Germline CDR1 is LNHDA and CDR2 is SQIVND (reference sequence). The method was immunoSEQ multiplex PCR; TCRdb's version includes in-frame clones alone and lacks a portion of them. Here the sample spans about 18,000 clones, 84% being singletons. The chain recombines TRBV19 with TRBJ2-2; D gene unclear. The sequenced sample was CD4+ or CD8+ T cells sorted from blood, obtained in a trial of the OX40 agonist ivuxolimab. This clonotype was sampled from an adult with an advanced solid tumor such as melanoma, head and neck, liver or kidney cancer. The CDR3 is CASRLGNAGELFF. For the CDR3, the DNA is TGTGCCAGTCGCTTGGGTAACGCCGGGGAGCTGTTTTTT.